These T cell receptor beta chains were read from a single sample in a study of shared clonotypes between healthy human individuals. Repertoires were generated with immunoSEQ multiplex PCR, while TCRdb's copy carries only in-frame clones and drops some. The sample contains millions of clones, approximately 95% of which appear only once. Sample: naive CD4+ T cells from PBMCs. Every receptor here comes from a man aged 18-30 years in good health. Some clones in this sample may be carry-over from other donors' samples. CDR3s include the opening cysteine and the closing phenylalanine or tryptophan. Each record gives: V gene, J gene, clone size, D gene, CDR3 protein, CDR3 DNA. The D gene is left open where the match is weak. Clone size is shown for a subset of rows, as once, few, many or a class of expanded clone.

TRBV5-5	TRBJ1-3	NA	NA	CASSLWEDTRGNTIYF	TGTGCCAGCAGCCTGTGGGAGGACACGCGAGGAAACACCATATATTTT
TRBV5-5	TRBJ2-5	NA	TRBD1	CASSLDPGTGETQYF	TGTGCCAGCAGCTTGGATCCCGGGACAGGGGAGACCCAGTACTTC
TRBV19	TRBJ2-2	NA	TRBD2	CASILAGPTGELFF	TGTGCCAGTATCCTAGCGGGACCCACCGGGGAGCTGTTTTTT
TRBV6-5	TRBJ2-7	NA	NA	CASRSSTPPWEQYF	TGTGCCAGCAGGTCCTCCACGCCCCCTTGGGAGCAGTACTTC
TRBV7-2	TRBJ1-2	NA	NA	CASSLVGVGYTF	TGTGCCAGCAGCTTAGTTGGGGTGGGCTACACCTTC
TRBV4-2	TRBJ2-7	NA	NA	CASSQDPGKSSYEQYF	TGTGCCAGCAGCCAAGATCCCGGAAAAAGCTCCTACGAGCAGTACTTC
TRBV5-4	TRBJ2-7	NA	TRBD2	CASSSSSGSYEQYF	TGTGCCAGCAGCTCATCTAGCGGAAGCTACGAGCAGTACTTC
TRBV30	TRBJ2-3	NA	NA	CAWGRGTDTQYF	TGTGCCTGGGGTCGGGGCACAGATACGCAGTATTTT
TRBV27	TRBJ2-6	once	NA	CASSSRTAGGSGANVLTF	TGTGCCAGCAGTTCTCGGACAGCGGGTGGCTCTGGGGCCAACGTCCTGACTTTC
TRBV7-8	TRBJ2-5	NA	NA	CASSLGGRAETQYF	TGTGCCAGCAGCTTAGGGGGCAGGGCCGAGACCCAGTACTTC
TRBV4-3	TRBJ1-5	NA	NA	CASSQDGGGSNQPQHF	TGCGCCAGCAGCCAAGACGGAGGCGGTAGCAATCAGCCCCAGCATTTT
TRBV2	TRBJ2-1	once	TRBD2	CASFGLTSANYNEQFF	TGTGCCAGCTTTGGCTTGACTAGCGCCAACTACAATGAGCAGTTCTTC
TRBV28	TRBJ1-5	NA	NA	CASSLWTKSLEYSQPQHF	TGTGCCAGCAGTTTATGGACCAAGAGCCTGGAGTATAGTCAGCCCCAGCATTTT
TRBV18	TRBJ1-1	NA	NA	CASSPPSVNTEAFF	TGTGCCAGCTCACCACCTTCCGTGAACACTGAAGCTTTCTTT
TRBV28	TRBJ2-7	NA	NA	CASSTRGKVYEQYF	TGTGCCAGCAGTACCCGCGGGAAAGTCTACGAGCAGTACTTC
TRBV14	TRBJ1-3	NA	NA	CASSQNAGSGNTIYF	TGTGCCAGCAGCCAAAACGCGGGGTCAGGAAACACCATATATTTT
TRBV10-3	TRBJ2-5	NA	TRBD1	CASSRRPGQGRSETQYF	TGTGCCAGCAGTCGCCGACCGGGACAGGGTCGAAGCGAGACCCAGTACTTC
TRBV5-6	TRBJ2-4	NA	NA	CASRYSGMKNIQYF	TGTGCCAGCAGGTATAGCGGAATGAAAAACATTCAGTACTTC
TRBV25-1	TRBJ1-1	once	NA	CASSESGGLNTEAFF	TGTGCCAGCAGTGAATCCGGGGGCTTGAACACTGAAGCTTTCTTT
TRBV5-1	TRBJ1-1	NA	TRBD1	CASSLRTGGTTEAFF	TGCGCCAGCAGCCTAAGGACAGGGGGGACCACTGAAGCTTTCTTT
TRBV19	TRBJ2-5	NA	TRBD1	CASSHYRTGQETQYF	TGTGCCAGTAGCCACTACCGGACAGGGCAAGAGACCCAGTACTTC
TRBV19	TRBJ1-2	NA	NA	CASRTLYGYTF	TGTGCCAGTAGGACCCTCTATGGCTACACCTTC
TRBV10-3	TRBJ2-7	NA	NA	CAISMLRGSYEQYF	TGTGCCATCAGTATGTTGAGAGGGTCCTACGAGCAGTACTTC
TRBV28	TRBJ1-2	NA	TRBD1	CASRRTGTFVYGYTF	TGTGCCAGCAGAAGGACAGGGACGTTCGTCTATGGCTACACCTTC
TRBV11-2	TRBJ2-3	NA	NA	CASSFNGPGWADTQYF	TGTGCCAGCAGCTTTAACGGTCCGGGCTGGGCAGATACGCAGTATTTT
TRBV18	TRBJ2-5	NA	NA	CASSPAGWETQYF	TGTGCCAGCTCGCCGGCAGGGTGGGAGACCCAGTACTTC
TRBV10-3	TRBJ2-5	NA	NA	CAISERSGKETQYF	TGTGCCATCAGTGAGAGGTCGGGTAAAGAGACCCAGTACTTC
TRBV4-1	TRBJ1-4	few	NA	CASSQAGVRYEKLFF	TGCGCCAGCAGCCAGGCGGGGGTGCGGTATGAAAAACTGTTTTTT
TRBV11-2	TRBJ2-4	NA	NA	CASSQGLTGRDIQYF	TGTGCCAGCAGCCAAGGCCTCACAGGACGGGACATTCAGTACTTC
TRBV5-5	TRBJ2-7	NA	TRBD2	CASSGLAGVGYEQYF	TGTGCCAGCAGCGGGCTGGCGGGAGTAGGCTACGAGCAGTACTTC
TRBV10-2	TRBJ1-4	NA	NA	CASNKQGLATNEKLFF	TGCGCCAGCAATAAACAGGGCCTCGCAACTAATGAAAAACTGTTTTTT
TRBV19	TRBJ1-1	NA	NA	CASSIQGRNTEAFF	TGTGCCAGTAGTATACAGGGGAGGAACACTGAAGCTTTCTTT
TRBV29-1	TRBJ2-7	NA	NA	CSVWAVSSYEQYF	TGCAGCGTTTGGGCAGTCAGCTCCTACGAGCAGTACTTC
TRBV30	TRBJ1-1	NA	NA	CAWSQGNRVEAFF	TGTGCCTGGTCCCAGGGCAACAGGGTGGAAGCTTTCTTT
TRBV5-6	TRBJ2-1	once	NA	CASSLGASSYNEQFF	TGTGCCAGCAGCTTGGGGGCGAGCTCCTACAATGAGCAGTTCTTC
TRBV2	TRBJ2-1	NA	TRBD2	CASSLRGTREYNEQFF	TGTGCCAGCTCACTACGTGGGACTAGAGAATACAATGAGCAGTTCTTC
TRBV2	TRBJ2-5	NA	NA	CASSAAGAETQYF	TGTGCCAGCAGTGCGGCGGGCGCGGAGACCCAGTACTTC
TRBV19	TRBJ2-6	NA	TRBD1	CASFSPGQGSPGANVLTF	TGTGCCAGTTTTTCACCGGGACAGGGCTCGCCTGGGGCCAACGTCCTGACTTTC
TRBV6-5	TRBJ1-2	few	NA	CASTDRFGGYTF	TGTGCCAGCACTGACAGGTTTGGAGGCTACACCTTC